This T cell receptor beta chain appears in the sequencing data of a study of blood T cells in healthy people across ages. Study-level results: Per million T cells, TCR beta diversity dropped roughly linearly as age increased. Higher diversity, along with more naive CD4+ cells, distinguished long-lived donors from aged donors.

A J-beta primer mix and a sample-barcoded 5' primer were used in a second PCR of roughly 7 to 12 cycles. TCRdb itself ran the 5' RACE reads through MiXCR, one entry per CDR3 protein. The profile shows about 620,000 distinct CDR3 sequences, 45% to 60% of them singletons. There are 15 residues in the CDR3. V was pared by 0 bases and J by 7 bases, with 0 bases of the junction left unmatched. The germline V gene encodes CDR1 MRHNA and CDR2 SNTAGT. On this clonotype itself: Antigen: not known.

Donors were systemically healthy Caucasian individuals from Russia aged roughly 6 to 90 years. RNA extraction gave at least 5 micrograms of total RNA per sample. This TCR was sampled from an elderly woman in good health. The gene calls are TRBV6-4 and TRBJ1-6, with 10 bases that match TRBD1. Sequencing was carried out using blood. The DNA of the CDR3 is TGTGCCAGCAGTGACTCGACAGGGGGCAATTCACCCCTCCACTTT. Encoded protein: CASSDSTGGNSPLHF.